Presented here are 5 T cell receptor beta chains from one specimen sequenced in a study of blood T cells in healthy people across ages. Together with a sample-barcoded 5' primer, a J-beta primer mix was included in a second PCR lasting roughly 7 to 11 cycles. TCRdb itself ran the 5' RACE reads through MiXCR, one entry per CDR3 protein. Of 1.8 million or so distinct CDR3 sequences in the sample, 35% to 50% were seen once. Input material: blood. Source of these receptors: a human donor in good health.

The table lists this clonotype with a few counts. V usage is TRBV20-1 and J usage is TRBJ2-1, with D uncertain. CDR1 and CDR2 (germline): DFQATT, SNEGSKA (reference sequence). The CDR3 loop spans 13 amino acids. Trimming shortened V by 3 bases and J by 7 bases, and 13 bases separated the two germline ends. CDR3 DNA sequence: TGCAGTGCTAGCGGCGAAAGCCTTAATGAGCAGTTCTTC. It codes for CSASGESLNEQFF.

This clonotype occurred a few times. This sequence joins TRBV20-1 and TRBJ1-1, with 7 bases identical to TRBD1. The V gene's germline CDR1 is DFQATT and CDR2 SNEGSKA (reference sequence). V shed 5 bases and J 6 bases; nucleotides not matched to a gene: 6. CDR3 length equals 12 residues. Written as DNA, the CDR3 is TGCAGTGCTCTTACAGGGGCGGCTGAAGCTTTCTTT. Translated, it gives CSALTGAAEAFF.

This chain uses TRBV4-2 with TRBJ2-1; TRBD2 is a possible D gene (7 bases). Trimming shortened V by 2 bases and J by 8 bases, and 16 bases separated the two germline ends. Germline CDR1 is LGHNA and CDR2 is YNFKEQ. The CDR3 is made up of 15 amino acids. The CDR3 is CASSQTRRGRDEQFF. The DNA for the CDR3 is TGTGCCAGCAGCCAAACACGGCGGGGGCGGGATGAGCAGTTCTTC.

The chain links TRBV20-1 to TRBJ2-3; 13 bases are shared with TRBD2. The CDR3 runs 22 residues. Germline lookup yields CDR1 DFQATT and CDR2 SNEGSKA (reference sequence). V trimming: 3 bases; J trimming: 2 bases; junction bases outside the gene matches: 23. As DNA, the CDR3 is TGCAGTGCTAGTGCCGGACTAGCGGGGGTCCACTCATCTTCCCTAATCACAGATACGCAGTATTTT. It encodes CSASAGLAGVHSSSLITDTQYF.

The V gene is TRBV2, the J gene TRBJ1-2; D is perhaps TRBD1 (6 bases). V was cut by 8 bases and J by 7 bases, with 14 bases left in between. The germline V gene has CDR1 SNHLY and CDR2 FYNNEI. This CDR3 comprises 12 residues. CDR3 protein: CASATYRVGYTF. The CDR3 bases are TGTGCCAGCGCCACCTACAGGGTTGGCTACACCTTC.